The 7 T cell receptor beta chains reported below all come from one sample, sequenced in a study of beta chain features in type 1 diabetes. The investigators reverse transcribed all of the isolated RNA, so they sequenced expressed TCRB transcripts. Libraries were prepared by immunoSEQ multiplex PCR; TCRdb keeps only in-frame clonotypes and omits some of them. The table includes 620,000 or so clones, 15% to 17% detected once. Sequenced: naive CD4+ T cells from blood. These receptor sequences come from a man aged 18 to 29 in good health.

The chain joins TRBV7-3 to TRBJ1-1, with D possibly TRBD1 on 6 matching bases. This CDR3 has 14 amino acids. Germline V gives CDR1 SGHTA, CDR2 FQGTGA. V gave up 5 bases and J gave up 1 base, with 11 bases separating them. Here the CDR3 DNA reads TGTGCCAGCAGCGCACAGGGAGGGAACACTGAAGCTTTCTTT. Translation gives CASSAQGGNTEAFF.

The rearrangement uses TRBV29-1 and TRBJ2-3, with 7 bases identical to TRBD2. This CDR3 is 13 amino acids long. Germline V gives CDR1 SQVTM, CDR2 ANQGSEA. The V gene end was trimmed by 5 bases and the J gene end by 6 bases; junction bases not matched to a gene: 8. CDR3 sequence reads: CSVRREGLDTQYF. The DNA for the CDR3 is TGCAGCGTTCGGAGGGAGGGGTTGGATACGCAGTATTTT.

This clone was picked up a small number of times. The CDR3 DNA reads TGCAGCGTTGCATCACGGCTCCAAGAGACCCAGTACTTC. This gives the protein CSVASRLQETQYF. The chain combines TRBV29-1 with TRBJ2-5, with no clear D. Germline CDR1 SQVTM, CDR2 ANQGSEA. Between the trimmed V and J ends, which lost 4 bases and 1 base, there was a span of 10 bases. The CDR3 extends over 13 amino acids. Full variable domain (remainder filled in from reference TRBV29-1 and TRBJ2-5): SAVISQKPSRDICQRGTSLTIQCQVDSQVTMMFWYRQQPGQSLTLIATANQGSEATYESGFVIDKFPISRPNLTFSTLTVSNMSPEDSSIYLCSVASRLQETQYFGPGTRLLVL.

V gene TRBV27 combines with J gene TRBJ1-4; D unresolved. V gave up 2 bases and J gave up 2 bases, with 9 bases separating them. Germline loops: CDR1 MNHEY, CDR2 SMNVEV (reference sequence). This CDR3 spans 15 amino acids. CDR3 sequence: CASSLATATNEKLFF. DNA of the CDR3: TGTGCCAGCAGTTTAGCCACGGCGACTAATGAAAAACTGTTTTTT.

The chain recombines TRBV4-1 with TRBJ2-5; D might be TRBD2 (5 bases). The length of the CDR3 is 15 residues. V shed 1 base and J shed 9 bases, with 18 bases lying between them. Germline V gene sequence: CDR1 MGHRA, CDR2 YSYEKL. The CDR3 region has the DNA TGCGCCAGCAGCCAAGTCGGACTCGAAGTTGGGGCCCAGTACTTC. Its translation is CASSQVGLEVGAQYF.

This clone occurred a few times. The V and J genes are TRBV5-8 and TRBJ1-4; D may be TRBD1 (6 bases). Germline V gene lookup returns CDR1 SGHTS and CDR2 YDEGEE. Trimming pared 5 bases from V and 3 bases from J, leaving 14 bases between. The CDR3 spans 15 residues. For the CDR3, the DNA is TGTGCCAGCAGACGGGGCGCAGGGGCTAATGAAAAACTGTTTTTT. This codes for CASRRGAGANEKLFF.

This clone was counted between two and nine times. This chain joins TRBV25-1 and TRBJ1-5; D is perhaps TRBD1 (5 bases). The CDR3 loop spans 15 amino acids. Deletions cut 4 bases from V and 0 bases from J, with 10 bases between. Per germline, CDR1 MGHDK and CDR2 SYGVNS. The CDR3 reads CASSGWGVSNQPQHF. Here the CDR3 DNA reads TGTGCCAGCAGTGGTTGGGGGGTTAGCAATCAGCCCCAGCATTTT.